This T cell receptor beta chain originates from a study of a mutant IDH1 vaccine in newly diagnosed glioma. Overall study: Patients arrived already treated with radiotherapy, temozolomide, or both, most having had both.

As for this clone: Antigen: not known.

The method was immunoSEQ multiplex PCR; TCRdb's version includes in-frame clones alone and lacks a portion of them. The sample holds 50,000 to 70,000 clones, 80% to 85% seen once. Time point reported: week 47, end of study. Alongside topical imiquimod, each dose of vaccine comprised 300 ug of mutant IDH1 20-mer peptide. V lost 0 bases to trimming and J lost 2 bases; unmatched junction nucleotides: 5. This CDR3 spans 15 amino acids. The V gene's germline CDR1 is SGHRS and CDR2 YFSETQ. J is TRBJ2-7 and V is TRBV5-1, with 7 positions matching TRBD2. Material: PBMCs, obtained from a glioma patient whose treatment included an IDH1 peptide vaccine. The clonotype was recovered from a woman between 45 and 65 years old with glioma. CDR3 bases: TGCGCCAGCAGCTTGGGGGTAGCGGGCACCTACGAGCAGTACTTC. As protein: CASSLGVAGTYEQYF. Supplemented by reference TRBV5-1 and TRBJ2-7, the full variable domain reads KAGVTQTPRYLIKTRGQQVTLSCSPISGHRSVSWYQQTPGQGLQFLFEYFSETQRNKGNFPGRFSGRQFSNSRSEMNVSTLELGDSALYLCASSLGVAGTYEQYFGPGTRLTVT.